Below are 22 T cell receptor beta chains sequenced from a single sample in a study of T-cell memory formation after mild COVID-19. TCRdb reprocessed the 5' RACE reads with MiXCR, giving one entry per CDR3 protein. This repertoire shows 400,000 or so distinct CDR3 sequences, 15% to 25% found once; its top ten account for roughly 8%. The sample was PBMCs or a T cell subset sorted from them (not recorded which). These receptors originate from an adult woman who had mild COVID-19 (a few samples of this study predate the infection). Cell type and time point are not known.

The chain joins TRBV29-1 to TRBJ2-7; D ambiguous. There are 15 residues in the CDR3. V dropped 0 bases and J dropped 0 bases, with 12 bases sitting between them. Germline assignment: CDR1 SQVTM and CDR2 ANQGSEA. The CDR3 region is CSVEEEANSSYEQYF. The CDR3 nucleotides read TGCAGCGTTGAAGAAGAGGCCAACAGCTCCTACGAGCAGTACTTC.

Points on this clonotype: At one boundary the junction diverges from the germline segment, which might be a read error. This chain links TRBV7-9 with TRBJ2-7; 10 nucleotides align to TRBD2. This CDR3 has 13 residues. CDR1 is SEHNR, CDR2 FQNEAQ, per germline (reference sequence). The CDR3 here is CASSLAGDLGQYF. The CDR3 DNA sequence: TGTGCCAGCAGCCTAGCGGGAGACCTAGGGCAGTACTTC.

This sequence joins TRBV14 and TRBJ2-7, with 7 bases lining up with TRBD1. J gave up 4 bases and V 1 base, and 7 bases lay outside the gene matches. The germline CDR1 and CDR2 sequences are SGHDN and FVKESK. The CDR3 sequence is 15 residues long. The CDR3 loop reads CASSQGLATGYEQYF. In DNA form, the CDR3 reads TGTGCCAGCAGCCAAGGTCTCGCGACAGGGTACGAGCAGTACTTC.

Only a few counts were recorded for this clonotype. The chain has TRBV6-6 and TRBJ2-7, with TRBD1 identical over 8 bases. V shed 5 bases, J shed 2 bases, and the junction held 2 bases outside the gene matches. The CDR3 loop spans 13 amino acids. Germline lookup yields CDR1 MNHNY and CDR2 SVGAGI (reference sequence). The CDR3 loop reads CASSDRGTYEQYF. CDR3 coding DNA: TGTGCCAGCAGTGACAGGGGTACCTACGAGCAGTACTTC.

This clonotype was observed a few times. CDR3 residues: CSVLGYSDLGTTDTQYF. In DNA, the CDR3 is TGCAGCGTCCTGGGGTACAGTGATTTGGGGACCACAGATACGCAGTATTTT. The chain carries TRBV29-1 and TRBJ2-3; tentatively, D is TRBD1 or TRBD2 (5 bases each). CDR1 SQVTM and CDR2 ANQGSEA come from the germline V gene. V was shortened by 6 bases and J by 2 bases, with 24 bases between the two germline ends. This CDR3 spans 17 amino acids.

This clonotype was seen more than once but under ten times. The chain carries TRBV5-1 and TRBJ1-3; D remains unclear. The CDR3 covers 14 residues. V was clipped by 4 bases and J by 1 base, with 9 bases between them. Per germline, CDR1 SGHRS and CDR2 YFSETQ. CDR3 nucleotide sequence: TGCGCCAGCAGCCCAGAGATTTCTGGAAACACCATATATTTT. This gives the protein CASSPEISGNTIYF.

There are a few counts of this clonotype. This chain connects TRBV24-1 to TRBJ2-5; D unresolved. CDR3 length: 12 residues. Germline V gene data show CDR1 as KGHDR and CDR2 as SFDVKD. Trimming removed 2 bases at V and 5 bases at J, with 5 bases between. The CDR3: CATSDSRETQYF. In DNA, the CDR3 is TGTGCCACCAGTGATTCGCGGGAGACCCAGTACTTC.

This clonotype occurred a few times. The chain is built from TRBV29-1 and TRBJ1-1; D is possibly TRBD1 (5 bases). The V gene lost 4 bases and the J gene lost 8 bases, with 17 bases spanning the gap. Germline V gene sequence: CDR1 SQVTM, CDR2 ANQGSEA. CDR3 length: 13 residues. The CDR3 DNA is TGCAGCGTTGGAGCCGGTCAGGGTAGGGAAGCTTTCTTT. Encoded protein: CSVGAGQGREAFF. Full variable domain (outside the CDR3, taken from reference TRBV29-1 and TRBJ1-1): SAVISQKPSRDICQRGTSLTIQCQVDSQVTMMFWYRQQPGQSLTLIATANQGSEATYESGFVIDKFPISRPNLTFSTLTVSNMSPEDSSIYLCSVGAGQGREAFFGQGTRLTVV.

The V and J genes are TRBV12-3 or TRBV12-4 and TRBJ1-1, with 7 bases lining up with TRBD1. V was clipped by 3 bases and J by 11 bases; unmatched bases: 9. This CDR3 comprises 13 residues. For the CDR3, the DNA is TGTGCCAGCAGTTTGACAGGGACTACCTCGGCTTTCTTT. Its translation is CASSLTGTTSAFF.

A few counts support this clonotype. The J gene is TRBJ2-7, the V gene TRBV2, with 9 bases that match TRBD1. CDR3 length: 15 residues. Trimming took 8 bases from V and 2 from J; bases not matched to a gene: 10. Germline V gene sequence: CDR1 SNHLY, CDR2 FYNNEI. CDR3 in amino acids: CASGGNRDRAYEQYF. In nucleotides, the CDR3 is TGTGCCAGCGGGGGTAACCGGGACAGGGCCTACGAGCAGTACTTC.

CDR3 DNA sequence: TGTGCCAGCAGTTACCGGAGGGGTTACGAGCAGTACTTC. Translating gives CASSYRRGYEQYF. This chain uses TRBV6-5 with TRBJ2-7; perhaps TRBD2 as D (6 bases). Between the trimmed V and J ends, which lost 2 bases and 4 bases, there was a span of 9 bases. Germline CDR1 MNHEY, CDR2 SVGAGI. The CDR3 sequence is 13 residues long.

This clonotype turned up a few times. This chain joins TRBV11-2 and TRBJ2-3, with D perhaps given as TRBD1 or TRBD2 (5 bases each). Trimming removed 2 bases at V and 8 bases at J, with 14 bases between. Germline CDR1 and CDR2: SGHAT and FQNNGV. This CDR3 region has 14 residues. CDR3: CASSLQGPQGTQYF. The CDR3 DNA is TGTGCCAGCAGCTTACAGGGACCCCAGGGTACGCAGTATTTT.

V usage is TRBV12-3 or TRBV12-4 and J usage is TRBJ2-5; TRBD2 matches 7 bases. Trimming took 10 bases from V and 5 from J; bases not matched to a gene: 7. The CDR3 loop spans 12 amino acids. The chain's CDR3 is CATGRFQETQYF. The CDR3 DNA reads TGTGCCACCGGGAGGTTCCAGGAGACCCAGTACTTC.

This sequence joins TRBV4-3 and TRBJ1-1; D ambiguous. Germline V gene sequence: CDR1 LGHNA, CDR2 YSLEER. Trimming stripped 2 bases from V and 4 bases from J, with 11 bases between. This CDR3 region has 14 residues. CDR3 nucleotide sequence: TGCGCCAGCAGCCAATCGGGTACCTCCACTGAAGCTTTCTTT. Its protein is CASSQSGTSTEAFF.

The chain carries TRBV20-1 and TRBJ2-1; 11 bases line up with TRBD2. Germline values: CDR1 DFQATT, CDR2 SNEGSKA (reference sequence). This CDR3 has 14 amino acids. Losses at the gene ends were 0 bases for V and 6 bases for J; bases not matched to a gene: 1. The CDR3 sequence: CSARELAGVNEQFF. CDR3 in DNA: TGCAGTGCTAGAGAACTAGCGGGGGTCAATGAGCAGTTCTTC.

The CDR3 loop is CASNRDRVEETQYF. The CDR3 DNA reads TGTGCCAGCAACCGGGACAGGGTAGAAGAGACCCAGTACTTC. The chain is built from TRBV6-5 and TRBJ2-5; TRBD1 matches at 9 bases. The CDR3 sequence is 14 residues long. V lost 7 bases and J lost 3; bases outside the gene matches: 6. Germline V gene sequence: CDR1 MNHEY, CDR2 SVGAGI.

The chain joins TRBV5-1 to TRBJ2-7; TRBD1 agrees at 7 bases. The junction had 7 bases not matched to a gene; V was cut back by 3 bases and J by 4 bases. CDR3 size: 14 residues. The germline gives CDR1 SGHRS, CDR2 YFSETQ. The CDR3 loop is CASSSRLQGYEQYF. The CDR3 DNA reads TGCGCCAGCAGCTCCCGGTTACAGGGGTACGAGCAGTACTTC.

There are many counts of this clonotype. The J gene is TRBJ2-7, the V gene TRBV7-2, with a tentative D call TRBD1 (7 bases). V lost 5 bases, J lost 3 bases, and 11 bases lay in between. Germline assignment: CDR1 SGHTA and CDR2 FQGNSA. The CDR3 length is 13 residues. In DNA form, the CDR3 reads TGTGCCAGCAGCGCGGGGACAGACTACGAGCAGTACTTC. This codes for CASSAGTDYEQYF.

The V gene is TRBV7-3, the J gene TRBJ1-1; 8 positions agree with TRBD1. CDR3 length: 13 residues. Germline trimming cut 10 bases from V and 1 base from J; bases unmatched to any gene: 5. Per germline, CDR1 SGHTA and CDR2 FQGTGA. The CDR3, as DNA: TGTGCCACCTCCCAGGGGGCGAACACTGAAGCTTTCTTT. It codes for CATSQGANTEAFF.

This clonotype occurred a few times. This sequence joins TRBV9 and TRBJ2-7, with D maybe TRBD2 (5 bases). Germline-derived CDR1 and CDR2 are SGDLS and YYNGEE. This CDR3 comprises 15 residues. The ends were cut back, 0 bases at V and 2 bases at J, with 12 bases in the middle. The CDR3 loop is CASSVGPDYTYEQYF. CDR3 DNA sequence: TGTGCCAGCAGCGTAGGCCCCGACTATACCTACGAGCAGTACTTC.

The chain is built from TRBV29-1 and TRBJ2-6; 10 bases are a match to TRBD1. After removal of 5 bases from V and 8 bases from J, the junction contained 3 bases not matched to a gene. The CDR3 covers 13 residues. Germline V CDR1 and CDR2: SQVTM, ANQGSEA. CDR3 in DNA: TGCAGCGTTTCGGGACAGGGGACCAACGTCCTGACTTTC. Residues: CSVSGQGTNVLTF. Full variable domain (outside the CDR3, taken from reference TRBV29-1 and TRBJ2-6): SAVISQKPSRDICQRGTSLTIQCQVDSQVTMMFWYRQQPGQSLTLIATANQGSEATYESGFVIDKFPISRPNLTFSTLTVSNMSPEDSSIYLCSVSGQGTNVLTFGAGSRLTVL.

The V gene is TRBV15, the J gene TRBJ1-1, with D hard to call. Germline V gives CDR1 LNHNV, CDR2 YYDKDF (reference sequence). The CDR3 extends over 15 amino acids. With 0 bases removed from V and 7 bases from J, the gap between germline ends came to 15 bases. The CDR3 bases are TGTGCCACCAGCAGAGATCGAAGGGTCATCAGTGAAGCTTTCTTT. It specifies CATSRDRRVISEAFF.